These 18 T cell receptor beta chains share one sample of origin, sequenced in a study of cytomegalovirus exposure and HLA in healthy donors. With 60 Vbeta and 13 Jbeta primers, the PCR was carried out. Clones were sequenced by immunoSEQ multiplex PCR, and TCRdb holds only the in-frame ones, with some missing. The data hold 150,000 or so clones, with over 70% observed a single time. Specimen: PBMCs. These receptors came from a man in his fifties or sixties in good health and CMV-seropositive.

This clone was counted between two and nine times. The chain joins TRBV5-1 to TRBJ1-6; D is unresolved. Trimming stripped 0 bases from V and 3 bases from J, with 13 bases between. The CDR3 sequence is 17 residues long. Germline V gene sequence: CDR1 SGHRS, CDR2 YFSETQ. In DNA, the CDR3 is TGCGCCAGCAGCTTGGATGGGGAGGTCTACTATAATTCACCCCTCCACTTT. It is translated as CASSLDGEVYYNSPLHF.

The chain couples TRBV9 to TRBJ2-7, with D tentatively TRBD1 (5 bases). The CDR3 runs to 17 residues. Germline V lookup: CDR1 SGDLS, CDR2 YYNGEE. Trimming removed 0 bases at V and 4 bases at J, with 20 bases between. CDR3 DNA: TGTGCCAGCAGCGTAGCTCTGGGGCAGGGTTGGTTGTACGAGCAGTACTTC. It is translated as CASSVALGQGWLYEQYF. The full variable domain, rest sourced from reference TRBV9 and TRBJ2-7, is DSGVTQTPKHLITATGQRVTLRCSPRSGDLSVYWYQQSLDQGLQFLIQYYNGEERAKGNILERFSAQQFPDLHSELNLSSLELGDSALYFCASSVALGQGWLYEQYFGPGTRLTVT.

This clone has a handful of counts. The chain links TRBV7-3 to TRBJ2-1; D is perhaps TRBD2 (6 bases). Germline V gives CDR1 SGHTA, CDR2 FQGTGA. The V gene lost 5 bases and the J gene lost 0 bases, with 14 bases spanning the gap. This CDR3 is built from 16 residues. CDR3 coding DNA: TGTGCCAGCAGCCTCTTTGCGGGGAGCTCCTACAATGAGCAGTTCTTC. This translates into CASSLFAGSSYNEQFF. Supplemented by reference TRBV7-3 and TRBJ2-1, the full variable domain reads GAGVSQTPSNKVTEKGKYVELRCDPISGHTALYWYRQSLGQGPEFLIYFQGTGAADDSGLPNDRFFAVRPEGSVSTLKIQRTERGDSAVYLCASSLFAGSSYNEQFFGPGTRLTVL.

V usage is TRBV6-1 and J usage is TRBJ1-2; no definite D call. The ends were cut back, 9 bases at V and 5 bases at J, with 19 bases in the middle. Per germline, CDR1 MNHNS and CDR2 SASEGT. The CDR3 totals 14 residues. CDR3 region: CASSRGREGYGYTF. The CDR3 DNA reads as TGTGCCAGTAGCCGAGGGAGAGAAGGGTATGGCTACACCTTC.

Only a few counts were recorded for this clone. The chain carries TRBV6-5 and TRBJ2-1, with a weak D call TRBD2 (6 bases). Germline CDR1 and CDR2: MNHEY and SVGAGI. The length of the CDR3 is 13 residues. V dropped 5 bases and J dropped 12 bases, with 17 bases sitting between them. CDR3 sequence: CASSDGSMRGQFF. As DNA, the CDR3 is TGTGCCAGCAGTGACGGGAGTATGAGAGGGCAGTTCTTC.

V usage is TRBV2 and J usage is TRBJ2-3; 9 nucleotides agree with TRBD2. Germline trimming cut 7 bases from V and 3 bases from J; bases unmatched to any gene: 11. CDR1 and CDR2 from the germline V gene are SNHLY and FYNNEI. This CDR3 contains 16 residues. The CDR3 nucleotides are TGTGCCAGCAATCTCGCGGGAGGGCCCGGGACAGATACGCAGTATTTT. Its translation: CASNLAGGPGTDTQYF.

This chain joins TRBV2 and TRBJ1-5; tentative D call: TRBD1 (6 bases). CDR1 SNHLY and CDR2 FYNNEI come from the germline V gene. The V end was cut by 6 bases, the J end by 5 bases, with 17 bases between. There are 15 residues in the CDR3. Written as DNA, the CDR3 is TGTGCCAGCAGCTTAGAGGGGACATCCTATCAGCCCCAGCATTTT. Encoded protein: CASSLEGTSYQPQHF.

The chain uses TRBV7-9 and TRBJ2-7, with TRBD2 as a possible D gene (5 bases). The CDR3 runs to 14 residues. The V gene's germline CDR1 is SEHNR and CDR2 FQNEAQ (reference sequence). V lost 2 bases, J lost 3 bases, and 11 bases lay in between. Written as DNA, the CDR3 is TGTGCCAGCAGCTTACCCGGGATCCACTACGAGCAGTACTTC. As protein: CASSLPGIHYEQYF.

This rearrangement joins TRBV2 to TRBJ2-2, with TRBD2 matching over 12 bases. The V and J ends lost 5 bases and 1 base, in that order; junction bases with no gene match: 2. This CDR3 has 16 residues. Germline lookup yields CDR1 SNHLY and CDR2 FYNNEI. CDR3 sequence reads: CASSPGLAGNTGELFF. For the CDR3, the DNA is TGTGCCAGCAGTCCGGGACTAGCGGGGAACACCGGGGAGCTGTTTTTT. The variable domain in full, with the rest retrieved from reference TRBV2 and TRBJ2-2, is EPEVTQTPSHQVTQMGQEVILRCVPISNHLYFYWYRQILGQKVEFLVSFYNNEISEKSEIFDDQFSVERPDGSNFTLKIRSTKLEDSAMYFCASSPGLAGNTGELFFGEGSRLTVL.

V and J are TRBV10-3 and TRBJ1-1; 11 bases agree with TRBD1. Per the germline V gene, CDR1 is ENHRY and CDR2 is SYGVKD. The CDR3 contains 12 residues. With V trimmed by 8 bases and J by 5 bases, 1 base remained unmatched. CDR3 loop: CAIGTGGTEAFF. CDR3 sequence (DNA): TGTGCCATCGGGACAGGGGGGACTGAAGCTTTCTTT.

The chain recombines TRBV5-1 with TRBJ2-2; TRBD2 agrees at 11 bases. The CDR3 spans 18 residues. The V and J ends lost 1 base and 5 bases, in that order; junction bases with no gene match: 10. In germline, CDR1 is SGHRS, CDR2 YFSETQ. The CDR3 DNA reads TGCGCCAGCAGCTTGATGGGAGTAGCGGGGGGGCGAACCGGGGAGCTGTTTTTT. It is translated as CASSLMGVAGGRTGELFF.

This clone was recorded a few times. This sequence joins TRBV11-2 and TRBJ2-5, with D perhaps TRBD2 (7 bases). The CDR3 consists of 15 residues. Trimming shortened V by 7 bases and J by 4 bases, and 19 bases separated the two germline ends. Germline assignment: CDR1 SGHAT and CDR2 FQNNGV. The CDR3 DNA sequence: TGTGCCAGCACCCAGGGGAGGGGAGTGGGAGAGACCCAGTACTTC. This encodes CASTQGRGVGETQYF.

The J gene is TRBJ2-7, the V gene TRBV18; no definite D call. CDR1 and CDR2 from the germline V gene are KGHSH and LQKENI. The CDR3 extends over 15 amino acids. Trimming removed 1 base from V and 0 bases from J, with 10 bases in between. CDR3 in DNA: TGTGCCAGCTCACCACAATCGGTTAGCTCCTACGAGCAGTACTTC. Protein product: CASSPQSVSSYEQYF.

The chain couples TRBV7-9 to TRBJ2-2; TRBD1 might be the D (5 bases). Germline CDR1 is SEHNR and CDR2 is FQNEAQ (reference sequence). This CDR3 comprises 13 residues. V lost 6 bases and J 4 bases, leaving 9 bases between the germline ends. The CDR3 DNA follows: TGTGCCAGCAGAGGAACAGGCACCGGGGAGCTGTTTTTT. This sequence encodes CASRGTGTGELFF.

The chain combines TRBV27 with TRBJ1-2; the match to TRBD1 covers 9 bases. CDR3 length: 15 amino acids. Germline V gene data show CDR1 as MNHEY and CDR2 as SMNVEV (reference sequence). V trimming: 5 bases; J trimming: 2 bases; junction bases outside the gene matches: 6. The CDR3 region has the DNA TGTGCCAGCAGTCCCCGGGACAGGGAGAACTATGGCTACACCTTC. Translating it yields CASSPRDRENYGYTF.

This sequence joins TRBV5-1 and TRBJ2-7; D possibly corresponds to TRBD1 (6 bases). Trimming stripped 0 bases from V and 9 bases from J, with 13 bases between. The CDR3 has 13 amino acids. Germline loops: CDR1 SGHRS, CDR2 YFSETQ. The CDR3 loop is CASSLGDRSGQYF. The CDR3 DNA follows: TGCGCCAGCAGCTTGGGTGACAGGTCGGGGCAGTACTTC.

This chain connects TRBV7-2 to TRBJ1-2; 9 bases map to TRBD1. V was pared by 3 bases and J by 7 bases, with 9 bases of the junction left unmatched. Per germline, CDR1 SGHTA and CDR2 FQGNSA. CDR3 length: 15 amino acids. Written as DNA, the CDR3 is TGTGCCAGCAGCTTTACAGGGGGCGCTCTAGGTGGCTACACCTTC. This translates into CASSFTGGALGGYTF. The whole variable domain, filled in from reference TRBV7-2 and TRBJ1-2, reads GAGVSQSPSNKVTEKGKDVELRCDPISGHTALYWYRQSLGQGLEFLIYFQGNSAPDKSGLPSDRFSAERTGGSVSTLTIQRTQQEDSAVYLCASSFTGGALGGYTFGSGTRLTVV.

This clone came up a few times. The V and J genes are TRBV28 and TRBJ2-3; TRBD2 matches at 9 bases. The CDR3 sequence is 14 residues long. Germline-derived CDR1 and CDR2 are MDHEN and SYDVKM. V trimming: 6 bases; J trimming: 2 bases; junction bases outside the gene matches: 3. Here the CDR3 reads CASRTSGPTDTQYF. CDR3 DNA sequence: TGTGCCAGCAGAACTAGCGGGCCCACAGATACGCAGTATTTT.